These 17 T cell receptor beta chains were all obtained from the same sample, sequenced in a study of breast tumors, draining lymph nodes, adjacent tissues. The lymph nodes were axillary draining lymph nodes from breast cancer patients. MiXCR was run by TCRdb on the multiplex PCR reads, yielding one entry per CDR3 protein. Of over 250,000 distinct CDR3 sequences listed, 30% are singletons. Material for sequencing was axillary lymph node tissue. The receptors derive from a female donor with breast cancer. Some clones in this sample may be carry-over from other donors' samples.

This clonotype was seen a few times. The J gene is TRBJ2-5, the V gene TRBV27, with 8 nucleotides matching TRBD2. Germline V gene data show CDR1 as MNHEY and CDR2 as SMNVEV (reference sequence). The CDR3 covers 14 residues. After removal of 5 bases from V and 7 bases from J, the junction contained 9 bases not matched to a gene. CDR3 bases: TGTGCCAGCAGTATTACTAGCGGAGCGGGGACCCAGTACTTC. Translation gives CASSITSGAGTQYF.

This clonotype came up many times. The V and J genes are TRBV24-1 and TRBJ2-5; 12 bases match TRBD1. Unmatched junction bases numbered 7, after V lost 4 bases and J lost 5 bases. Germline CDR1 reads KGHDR; CDR2 reads SFDVKD. CDR3 size: 16 residues. The DNA of the CDR3 is TGTGCCACCAGTGACAGGGGACAGGGGGCATTTGAGACCCAGTACTTC. Residues: CATSDRGQGAFETQYF.

For this clonotype: One end of the junction fails to match germline, which may point to a read error. The chain joins TRBV20-1 to TRBJ2-7, with 12 positions matching TRBD2. The length of the CDR3 is 15 residues. Germline V gene sequence: CDR1 DFQATT, CDR2 SNEGSKA (reference sequence). CDR3 sequence reads: CSARPGLAGSYEQDF. Here the CDR3 DNA reads TGCAGTGCTAGGCCTGGACTAGCGGGATCATACGAGCAGGACTTC.

The chain uses TRBV20-1 and TRBJ1-2; D is perhaps TRBD1 (6 bases). This CDR3 is 14 amino acids long. V was clipped by 4 bases and J by 8 bases, with 20 bases between them. CDR1 is DFQATT and CDR2 is SNEGSKA in the germline V gene (reference sequence). Here the CDR3 DNA reads TGCAGTGCTAACCCCGGACAGCCAATTGGGGGCTACACCTTC. It yields the protein CSANPGQPIGGYTF.

The rearrangement uses TRBV11-2 and TRBJ2-2; D gene ambiguous. V gave up 1 base and J gave up 9 bases, with 0 bases separating them. This CDR3 is built from 10 residues. CDR1 is SGHAT and CDR2 is FQNNGV in the germline V gene. The CDR3 reads CASSLGELFF. Here the CDR3 DNA reads TGTGCCAGCAGCTTAGGGGAGCTGTTTTTT.

There are many counts of this clonotype. This chain links TRBV5-8 with TRBJ1-4, with a weak D call TRBD1 (5 bases). The CDR3 loop spans 15 amino acids. Trimming removed 1 base at V and 8 bases at J, with 15 bases between. Germline V CDR1 and CDR2: SGHTS, YDEGEE. The CDR3 DNA follows: TGTGCCAGCAGCTTGAATCCGAGGGGAGTGGAAAAACTGTTTTTT. The encoded protein is CASSLNPRGVEKLFF. The whole variable domain, filled in from reference TRBV5-8 and TRBJ1-4, reads EAGVTQSPTHLIKTRGQQATLRCSPISGHTSVYWYQQALGLGLQFLLWYDEGEERNRGNFPPRFSGRQFPNYSSELNVNALELEDSALYLCASSLNPRGVEKLFFGSGTQLSVL.

At least ten counts were recorded for this clonotype. This rearrangement joins TRBV7-2 to TRBJ2-5; 15 bases line up with TRBD2. Trimming cost V 3 bases and J 3 bases; bases outside gene matches: 5. CDR1 and CDR2 (germline): SGHTA, FQGNSA. The CDR3 has 17 amino acids. CDR3 amino acids: CASSFGLAGGPEETQYF. The CDR3 bases are TGTGCCAGCAGCTTTGGACTAGCGGGAGGGCCGGAAGAGACCCAGTACTTC.

This clonotype has ten or more counts. The rearrangement joins TRBV20-1 to TRBJ2-1; 8 nucleotides match TRBD2. This CDR3 is built from 15 residues. Germline assignment: CDR1 DFQATT and CDR2 SNEGSKA (reference sequence). The CDR3 protein is CSSNPEGGTSREQFF. The CDR3 DNA sequence: TGCAGCTCAAACCCTGAGGGAGGGACTAGTAGGGAGCAGTTCTTC.

Regarding this clonotype: A much larger clone sits a single nucleotide away, making a read error possible. The chain carries TRBV29-1 and TRBJ1-1; 9 positions match TRBD1. The CDR3 has 12 amino acids. Per the germline V gene, CDR1 is SQVTM and CDR2 is ANQGSEA. Here the CDR3 DNA reads TGCAGCTCGGGACAGGGCAATACTGAAGCTCTCTTT. Its protein is CSSGQGNTEALF.

This clonotype has at least ten counts. The rearrangement links TRBV11-2 to TRBJ2-7; 7 nucleotides agree with TRBD2. Trimming took 1 base from V and 1 from J; bases not matched to a gene: 4. This CDR3 is built from 15 residues. Germline values: CDR1 SGHAT, CDR2 FQNNGV. The CDR3 is CASSLAGGISYEQYF. The CDR3 coding sequence is TGTGCCAGCAGCTTAGCGGGAGGAATTTCCTACGAGCAGTACTTC.

This sequence joins TRBV19 and TRBJ2-3; D is perhaps TRBD2 (5 bases). The germline V gene encodes CDR1 LNHDA and CDR2 SQIVND (reference sequence). This CDR3 is built from 15 residues. With 9 bases removed from V and 1 base from J, the gap between germline ends came to 17 bases. CDR3 nucleotides: TGTGCCAGCCGGTCACTGGACTGGCGCACAGATACGCAGTATTTT. Amino acids: CASRSLDWRTDTQYF. The whole variable domain, filled in from reference TRBV19 and TRBJ2-3, reads DGGITQSPKYLFRKEGQNVTLSCEQNLNHDAMYWYRQDPGQGLRLIYYSQIVNDFQKGDIAEGYSVSREKKESFPLTVTSAQKNPTAFYLCASRSLDWRTDTQYFGPGTRLTVL.

With respect to this clonotype: Germline and junction disagree at one end, which may indicate a read error. The chain has TRBV9 and TRBJ2-6; TRBD1 might be the D (5 bases). Per the germline V gene, CDR1 is SGDLS and CDR2 is YYNGEE. CDR3 length: 17 residues. CDR3 in DNA: TGTGCCAGCAGCGTACAACGGTCTGGCTCTGGGGCCACCGTCCTGACTTTC. It codes for CASSVQRSGSGATVLTF.

In this sample, this clonotype turned up a few times. The J gene is TRBJ2-3, the V gene TRBV12-5; the match to TRBD2 covers 7 bases. V shed 5 bases, J shed 2 bases, and the junction held 4 bases outside the gene matches. The CDR3 covers 14 residues. Germline CDR1 is LGHNT and CDR2 is FRNRAP. CDR3 region: CASGPSGVTDTQYF. CDR3 nucleotides: TGTGCTAGTGGTCCGAGCGGGGTCACAGATACGCAGTATTTT.

The gene calls are TRBV11-1 and TRBJ2-7, with 9 bases fitting TRBD1. Per germline, CDR1 SGHAT and CDR2 FQDESV (reference sequence). Unmatched junction bases numbered 6, after V lost 6 bases and J lost 3 bases. This CDR3 spans 14 amino acids. CDR3 in amino acids: CASSLTDRGYEQYF. CDR3 in DNA: TGTGCCAGCAGTCTCACGGACAGGGGCTACGAGCAGTACTTC.

This clonotype was recorded many times. V is TRBV29-1 and J is TRBJ2-1; D uncertain. This CDR3 comprises 15 residues. Germline V gene lookup returns CDR1 SQVTM and CDR2 ANQGSEA. The germline V and J ends were trimmed by 5 bases and 5 bases, with 19 bases remaining between them. The CDR3 region is CSVRQGFVGDNEQFF. The DNA for the CDR3 is TGCAGCGTTCGCCAAGGATTTGTCGGCGACAATGAGCAGTTCTTC.

This clonotype was detected ten times or more. The J gene is TRBJ2-3, the V gene TRBV12-3 or TRBV12-4, with a weak D call TRBD1 (5 bases). The V gene lost 10 bases and the J gene lost 2 bases, with 13 bases spanning the gap. The CDR3 totals 13 residues. CDR3 region: CATAQGATDTQYF. DNA for the CDR3: TGTGCCACCGCCCAGGGTGCCACAGATACGCAGTATTTT.

This clonotype came up many times. The chain combines TRBV5-1 with TRBJ2-3; maybe TRBD2 (5 bases). This CDR3 has 17 amino acids. V gave up 4 bases and J gave up 1 base, with 19 bases separating them. Germline V gene data show CDR1 as SGHRS and CDR2 as YFSETQ. CDR3 sequence: CASSPGLSHSGTDTQYF. Written as DNA, the CDR3 is TGCGCCAGCAGCCCCGGACTCTCTCATTCGGGCACAGATACGCAGTATTTT.